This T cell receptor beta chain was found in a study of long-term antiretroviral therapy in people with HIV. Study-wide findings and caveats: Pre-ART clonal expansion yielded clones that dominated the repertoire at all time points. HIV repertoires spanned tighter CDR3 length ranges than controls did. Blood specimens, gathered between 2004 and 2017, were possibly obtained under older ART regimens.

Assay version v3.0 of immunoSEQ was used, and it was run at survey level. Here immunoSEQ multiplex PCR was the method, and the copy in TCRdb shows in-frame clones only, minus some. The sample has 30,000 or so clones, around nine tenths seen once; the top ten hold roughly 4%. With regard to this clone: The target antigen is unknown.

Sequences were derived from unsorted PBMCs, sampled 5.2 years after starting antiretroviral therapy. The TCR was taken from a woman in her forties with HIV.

CDR3 protein: CASSIRQGAVHGYTF. DNA for the CDR3: TGTGCCAGCAGTATTCGACAGGGGGCGGTGCATGGCTACACCTTC. The chain recombines TRBV6-5 with TRBJ1-2; TRBD1 matches at 10 bases. The CDR3 consists of 15 residues. Trimming cost V 5 bases and J 6 bases; bases outside gene matches: 9. Germline lookup yields CDR1 MNHEY and CDR2 SVGAGI.